This entry is about one T cell receptor (beta chain). There is no known antigen for this receptor. The input lacks base qualities; no much larger clone sits a single base away. The immunoSEQ Assay, a bias-controlled multiplex PCR, was used to amplify TCRbeta CDR3 regions from genomic DNA. The study's own analysis went as follows. The number of nucleated cells in each sample was estimated by amplification of reference gene primers within the assay. To quantify the absolute abundance of each unique TCRbeta CDR3 rearrangement, sequence reads were collapsed and filtered. For each sample, productive Simpson clonality was calculated as the square root of Simpson's diversity index across productive rearrangements. Not all clones reach the TCRdb copy of this immuneACCESS table, which keeps in-frame sequences only. Checked studies attribute under half of the gap to unresolved V genes and leave the rest unexplained. D and trimming come from the DNA, and the V and J calls and clone size come from that table. The sample data list 290,000 or so clones, and about 90% of these were observed just once. The ten largest make up approximately 4.5% of the sample.

The data were taken from a study of blood T cell repertoires in COVID-19 (dated by TCRdb to 2020 to 2021). Broadly, across the study: Collaborator samples came from the United States, Italy and Spain and covered acute and convalescent phases of COVID-19. Nearly every sample came with metadata listing a de-identified subject ID, COVID-19 status, age in years and sex. A freely available public database, intended as a resource for researchers studying the immune response to SARS-CoV-2, is where the repertoires were released. The material from the prospective study consisted of cDNA or gDNA derived from T cells, B-cell-depleted T cells, or PBMCs. HLA class I and class II types, where available, came from metadata supplied by the sample provider rather than from assay-based typing. Subjects who had been exposed to COVID-19, were actively infected with it, or had recovered from it provided the deeply sampled blood TCRbeta repertoires that made up the dataset. The samples were drawn from the first 160 participants of the ongoing ImmuneRACE study and from about 1,200 subjects provided by 6 global collaborators. Overall study results and their limits: The quantity of clinical and demographic metadata differed by source and by participant and was supplied without curation.

In the prospective study, participants were about 18 to 95 years old, resided in 24 geographic areas of the United States, and were enrolled through a virtual design. In the prospective study, cohorts were assigned on the basis of participant-reported clinical history obtained from a screening survey and a study questionnaire. Mobile phlebotomists in the prospective study collected whole blood, serum and a nasopharyngeal or oropharyngeal swab from every participant. Prospective study participants could optionally give additional blood draws and questionnaires over a 2-month period. Blood samples from the prospective study were shipped frozen or at room temperature prior to DNA extraction. CDR1 and CDR2, per the germline V gene, are SGHAT and FQNNGV. Spanning cysteine to phenylalanine, the CDR3 consists of 13 amino acids. Of all the DNA, just the CDR3 is kept, 39 bases in frame from base 1. Trimming takes 1 base from V and 13 bases from J, and the germline ends sit 14 bases apart.

The receptor's source is a woman under 30 with acute COVID-19. Sample: PBMCs or T cells enriched from blood (not recorded which). This receptor chain uses TRBV11-2 and TRBJ1-3, with no D gene named confidently. The CDR3: CASSLGRDKAIYF. The nucleotides are TGTGCCAGCAGCTTAGGTAGAGACAAAGCTATATATTTT. Here the CDR3 is joined to the reference TRBV11-2 and TRBJ1-3 genes, and the full variable domain is: EAGVAQSPRYKIIEKRQSVAFWCNPISGHATLYWYQQILGQGPKLLIQFQNNGVVDDSQLPKDRFSAERLKGVDSTLKIQPAKLEDSAVYLCASSLGRDKAIYFGEGSWLTVV.